Following are 15 T cell receptor beta chains from one sample sequenced in a study of T cells in Graves' hyperthyroidism and ophthalmopathy. Amplified TCR beta CDR3 regions derived from RNA transcripts. The TCR CDR3 first-round RT-PCR relied on the HTBI primer set. TCRdb re-called the multiplex PCR reads with MiXCR, one entry per CDR3 protein. The sample contains 600,000 to 650,000 distinct CDR3 sequences, 20% of which appear only once. Sequences were obtained from blood. These receptors all stem from a young man with Graves' ophthalmopathy.

This clonotype came up a few times. CDR3 sequence: CASSYTGNTYEQYF. The CDR3 DNA reads TGTGCCAGCAGTTATACCGGGAACACCTACGAGCAGTACTTC. This rearrangement joins TRBV13 to TRBJ2-7; possible D gene TRBD2, 5 bases. Trimming took 6 bases from V and 2 from J, leaving 14 bases between them. The germline V gene encodes CDR1 PRHDT and CDR2 FYEKMQ (reference sequence). The CDR3 is made up of 14 amino acids. The full variable domain, rest sourced from reference TRBV13 and TRBJ2-7, is AAGVIQSPRHLIKEKRETATLKCYPIPRHDTVYWYQQGPGQDPQFLISFYEKMQSDKGSIPDRFSAQQFSDYHSELNMSSLELGDSALYFCASSYTGNTYEQYFGPGTRLTVT.

V and J are TRBV7-2 and TRBJ2-1; D possibly corresponds to TRBD2 (5 bases). CDR1 and CDR2 from the germline V gene are SGHTA and FQGNSA. This CDR3 spans 16 amino acids. Trimming took off 1 base at V and 5 bases at J, with 15 bases between the two ends. The CDR3 loop reads CASSLELAQYHNEQFF. The DNA for the CDR3 is TGTGCCAGCAGCTTAGAGCTAGCCCAATATCACAATGAGCAGTTCTTC. The whole variable domain, remainder taken from reference TRBV7-2 and TRBJ2-1, is GAGVSQSPSNKVTEKGKDVELRCDPISGHTALYWYRQSLGQGLEFLIYFQGNSAPDKSGLPSDRFSAERTGGSVSTLTIQRTQQEDSAVYLCASSLELAQYHNEQFFGPGTRLTVL.

The chain combines TRBV27 with TRBJ2-5, with TRBD2 as a possible D gene (5 bases). Germline V CDR1 and CDR2: MNHEY, SMNVEV (reference sequence). The CDR3 covers 14 residues. V was trimmed by 6 bases and J by 5 bases, leaving 16 bases between them. CDR3 DNA sequence: TGTGCCAGCAGGGGGTTCGGAGGAGAGGAGACCCAGTACTTC. Its translation is CASRGFGGEETQYF.

The chain has TRBV7-8 and TRBJ1-2; D not resolved. V dropped 4 bases and J dropped 3 bases, with 15 bases sitting between them. There are 15 residues in the CDR3. Germline CDR1 reads SGHVS; CDR2 reads FQNEAQ. The CDR3 sequence is CASSSLRETDYGYTF. In nucleotides, the CDR3 is TGTGCCAGCAGCTCCCTCCGGGAAACGGACTATGGCTACACCTTC.

The V gene is TRBV6-2 or TRBV6-3, the J gene TRBJ1-1; TRBD1 matches at 7 bases. V lost 8 bases, J lost 1 base, and 13 bases stayed unmatched. Per the germline V gene, CDR1 is MNHEY and CDR2 is SVGEGT. This CDR3 region has 16 residues. The CDR3 nucleotides are TGTGCCAGCCGGAGAGGTATACAGGGGACGAACACTGAAGCTTTCTTT. Its translation: CASRRGIQGTNTEAFF.

This clonotype was seen a handful of times. The chain employs TRBV20-1 and TRBJ2-1; 8 positions match TRBD2. J gave up 8 bases and V 1 base, and 7 bases lay outside the gene matches. The CDR3 has 14 amino acids. CDR1 DFQATT and CDR2 SNEGSKA come from the germline V gene (reference sequence). CDR3 sequence: CSARAGGPKDEQFF. The CDR3 coding sequence is TGCAGTGCTAGAGCGGGAGGGCCTAAAGATGAGCAGTTCTTC.

The chain carries TRBV25-1 and TRBJ2-1, with D possibly TRBD2 on 6 matching bases. Looked up from germline, CDR1 is MGHDK and CDR2 is SYGVNS. CDR3 length: 15 amino acids. V lost 4 bases and J lost 9, with 19 bases in between. This CDR3 reads CASSATGREYVEQFF. The CDR3 DNA reads TGTGCCAGCAGTGCTACCGGACGGGAGTATGTTGAGCAGTTCTTC.

This clonotype occurred a few times. This chain joins TRBV5-8 and TRBJ1-1; no clear D gene. CDR1 SGHTS and CDR2 YDEGEE come from the germline V gene. V was pared by 1 base and J by 13 bases, with 17 bases between. The CDR3 has 13 residues. The chain's CDR3 is CASSLSFGGADFF. CDR3 nucleotide sequence: TGTGCCAGCAGCTTGAGCTTTGGAGGCGCAGATTTCTTT.

This clonotype was seen a few times. The chain employs TRBV25-1 and TRBJ2-3; TRBD2 aligns across 15 bases. This CDR3 is built from 17 residues. After removal of 5 bases from V and 4 bases from J, the junction contained 7 bases not matched to a gene. CDR1 and CDR2 (germline): MGHDK, SYGVNS. The CDR3 region has the DNA TGTGCCAGCAGTCGGACTAGCGGGAGGGCGATGTCAGATACGCAGTATTTT. Its protein product is CASSRTSGRAMSDTQYF.

This clonotype was found many times. The rearrangement links TRBV9 to TRBJ2-5; 12 nucleotides align to TRBD2. Germline CDR1 reads SGDLS; CDR2 reads YYNGEE. With 4 bases clipped from V and 5 bases from J, the junction kept 3 bases outside the gene matches. This CDR3 has 14 amino acids. CDR3 in amino acids: CASSTGTSGETQYF. The DNA for the CDR3 is TGTGCCAGCAGCACCGGGACTAGCGGGGAGACCCAGTACTTC.

This clonotype occurred many times. The J gene is TRBJ2-1, the V gene TRBV7-2; maybe TRBD2 (5 bases). V shed 4 bases and J shed 7 bases, with 8 bases lying between them. The CDR3 is 12 amino acids. Per germline, CDR1 SGHTA and CDR2 FQGNSA. DNA for the CDR3: TGTGCCAGCAGCTCCGGACTTAATGAGCAGTTCTTC. Encoded protein: CASSSGLNEQFF.

J is TRBJ2-1 and V is TRBV12-3 or TRBV12-4; D ambiguous. CDR3 length: 14 amino acids. Trimming removed 8 bases at V and 8 bases at J, with 19 bases between. As DNA, the CDR3 is TGTGCCAGCCTACCATCGGCAGCGTCGGATGAGCAGTTCTTC. Translating gives CASLPSAASDEQFF.

The sample holds many counts of this clonotype. The chain combines TRBV30 with TRBJ2-7, with D unresolved. Deletions cut 3 bases from V and 4 bases from J, with 13 bases between. The CDR3 contains 13 residues. Germline CDR1 is GTSNPN and CDR2 is SVGIG (reference sequence). This CDR3 reads CAWRDPTKYEQYF. CDR3 bases: TGTGCCTGGAGGGACCCTACGAAGTACGAGCAGTACTTC.

Notes on this clonotype: A much larger clone differs from this one at a single base, so this may be a read error. A read error is likely, as this CDR3 ends without the conserved phenylalanine or tryptophan. The chain combines TRBV6-2 or TRBV6-3 with TRBJ2-4; D unclear. The V end lost 4 bases, the J end lost 0 bases, and 4 bases lay between the germline ends. The CDR3 is 13 amino acids. Germline V CDR1 and CDR2: MNHEY, SVGEGT. The CDR3 coding sequence is TGTGCCAGCAGTTCTCTAGCCAAAAACATTCAGTACCTC. It encodes CASSSLAKNIQYL.

The genes are TRBV15 and TRBJ1-1; D call uncertain. V was trimmed by 5 bases and J by 1 base, leaving 8 bases between them. From germline, CDR1 is LNHNV and CDR2 YYDKDF (reference sequence). The CDR3 sequence is 13 residues long. The CDR3 spells CATSPGSNTEAFF. The DNA of the CDR3 is TGTGCCACCAGCCCCGGGTCGAACACTGAAGCTTTCTTT. The full variable domain, in which reference TRBV15 and TRBJ1-1 provide the parts outside the CDR3, is DAMVIQNPRYQVTQFGKPVTLSCSQTLNHNVMYWYQQKSSQAPKLLFHYYDKDFNNEADTPDNFQSRRPNTSFCFLDIRSPGLGDTAMYLCATSPGSNTEAFFGQGTRLTVV.